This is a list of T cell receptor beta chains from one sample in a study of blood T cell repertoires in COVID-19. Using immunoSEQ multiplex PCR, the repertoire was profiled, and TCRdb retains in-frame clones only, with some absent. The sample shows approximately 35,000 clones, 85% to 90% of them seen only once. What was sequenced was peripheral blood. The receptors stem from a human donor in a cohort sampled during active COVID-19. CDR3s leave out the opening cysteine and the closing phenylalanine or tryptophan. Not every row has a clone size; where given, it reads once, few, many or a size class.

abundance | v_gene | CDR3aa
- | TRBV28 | ASRNGTGGN
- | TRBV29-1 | SVDWGVYGYT
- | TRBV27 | ASRAFGEQF
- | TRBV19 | ASSTGLSGANVLT
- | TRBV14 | ASSHPGQSYEQY
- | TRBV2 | ASSDRFPNQPQH
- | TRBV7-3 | ASSLLTRSDTQY
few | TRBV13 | ASSLMGLADTYEQY
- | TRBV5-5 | ASSGDKTYEQY
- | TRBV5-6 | ASSTGSTLFYGYT
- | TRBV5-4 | ASSLAGQGRAF
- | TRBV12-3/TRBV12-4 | ASRGTVGKTQY
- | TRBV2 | ASTLAGAGETQY
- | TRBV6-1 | ASSEGGGSSYT
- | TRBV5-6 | ASSWGGASSNYGYT
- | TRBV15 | ATSLRRGPTGEQY
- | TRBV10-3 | AISESRGDEQY
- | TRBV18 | ASSPGAGWSNYGYT
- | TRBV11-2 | ASSLAPSPSYNEQF
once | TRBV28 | ASSFSEEIYQETQY
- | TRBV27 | ASSLSGGTGGQPQH
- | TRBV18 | ASSPDRANIRSEKLF
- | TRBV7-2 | ASSTSGQVLVSGTQY
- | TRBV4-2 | ASSRGTSGRNEKLF
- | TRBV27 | ASSLYDRNNEQF
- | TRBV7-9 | ASSKVAPEQF
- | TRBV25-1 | ASSDRTGATGELF
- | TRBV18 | ASSPETPNRAYNEQF
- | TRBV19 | ASSEGRQGKLF
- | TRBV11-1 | ASSLRGSGANVLT
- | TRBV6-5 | ASSNRQASPLH
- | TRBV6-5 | ANSYSIAGIYNEQF
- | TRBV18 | ASSRDFDRTDSNQPQH